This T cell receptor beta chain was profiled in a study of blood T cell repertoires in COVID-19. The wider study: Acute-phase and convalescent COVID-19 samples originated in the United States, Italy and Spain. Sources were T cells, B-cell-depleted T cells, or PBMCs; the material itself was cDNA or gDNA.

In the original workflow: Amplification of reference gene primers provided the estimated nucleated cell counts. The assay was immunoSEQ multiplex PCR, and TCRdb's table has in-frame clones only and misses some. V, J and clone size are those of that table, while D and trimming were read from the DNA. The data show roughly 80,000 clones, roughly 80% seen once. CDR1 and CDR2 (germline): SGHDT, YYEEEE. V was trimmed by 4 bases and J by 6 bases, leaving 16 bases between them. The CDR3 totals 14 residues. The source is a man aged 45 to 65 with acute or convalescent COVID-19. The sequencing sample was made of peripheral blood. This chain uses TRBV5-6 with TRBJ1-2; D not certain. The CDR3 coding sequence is TGTGCCAGCAGCACCATCAACGGGAAGGATGGCTACACCTTC. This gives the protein CASSTINGKDGYTF.